A selection of T cell receptor beta chains follows, all from one sample in a study of shared clonotypes between healthy human individuals. Sequencing was performed with immunoSEQ multiplex PCR; in TCRdb, only in-frame clones are kept and a portion is missing. The sample shows 2 million to 2.5 million clones, more than 90% of them seen only once. Source material: naive CD4+ T cells sorted from blood. The origin of the receptors is a man younger than 35 in good health. Both conserved end residues are part of each CDR3. A D gene is named only where the DNA matches it firmly. Part of the rows lack a size; the others show once, few, many or a class for expanded clones.

J: TRBJ2-2
size: .
D: .
V: TRBV10-1
CDR3: CASSELRIAGELFF
DNA: TGCGCCAGCAGTGAATTGAGGATCGCCGGGGAGCTGTTTTTT

J: TRBJ2-1
size: .
D: .
V: TRBV9
CDR3: CASSGWEPTDGGEQFF
DNA: TGTGCCAGCAGCGGTTGGGAACCGACAGACGGGGGTGAGCAGTTCTTC

J: TRBJ2-7
size: once
D: TRBD1
V: TRBV6-1
CDR3: CASSDTDRGEQYF
DNA: TGTGCCAGCAGTGACACGGACAGGGGCGAGCAGTACTTC

J: TRBJ2-7
size: .
D: .
V: TRBV11-3
CDR3: CASSPRGSYEQYF
DNA: TGTGCCAGCAGCCCCAGAGGGTCCTACGAGCAGTACTTC

J: TRBJ2-5
size: .
D: .
V: TRBV6-5
CDR3: CASRVLGAGQETQYF
DNA: TGTGCCAGCAGGGTCTTGGGGGCTGGCCAAGAGACCCAGTACTTC

J: TRBJ1-6
size: few
D: .
V: TRBV7-9
CDR3: CASSWWRVGGNSPLHF
DNA: TGTGCCAGCAGCTGGTGGCGCGTCGGCGGGAATTCACCCCTCCACTTT

J: TRBJ1-1
size: .
D: .
V: TRBV6-1
CDR3: CASSERNSGYEAFF
DNA: TGTGCCAGCAGTGAAAGGAATTCGGGCTATGAAGCTTTCTTT

J: TRBJ2-7
size: once
D: .
V: TRBV7-6
CDR3: CASSLANQGYEQYF
DNA: TGTGCCAGCAGCTTGGCCAACCAGGGGTACGAGCAGTACTTC

J: TRBJ1-2
size: once
D: TRBD1
V: TRBV27
CDR3: CASSSTDRLFYGYTF
DNA: TGTGCCAGCAGTTCGACGGACAGGCTGTTCTATGGCTACACCTTC

J: TRBJ1-2
size: .
D: .
V: TRBV7-9
CDR3: CASSNFNGYTF
DNA: TGTGCCAGCAGCAATTTCAATGGCTACACCTTC

J: TRBJ1-2
size: .
D: TRBD1
V: TRBV10-3
CDR3: CAISETGQIYGYTF
DNA: TGTGCCATCAGTGAGACGGGACAGATCTATGGCTACACCTTC

J: TRBJ2-2
size: .
D: .
V: TRBV6-6
CDR3: CASSLAEKNTGELFF
DNA: TGTGCCAGCAGTTTAGCGGAGAAGAACACCGGGGAGCTGTTTTTT

J: TRBJ2-7
size: .
D: TRBD2
V: TRBV6-4
CDR3: CASSPATSGNHEQYF
DNA: TGTGCCAGCAGTCCTGCCACTAGCGGAAACCACGAGCAGTACTTC

J: TRBJ1-1
size: .
D: .
V: TRBV11-1
CDR3: CASSIKRGVSTFF
DNA: TGTGCCAGCAGCATTAAGAGAGGGGTTTCCACTTTCTTT

J: TRBJ1-2
size: .
D: .
V: TRBV25-1
CDR3: CASSEKGRGREGYTF
DNA: TGTGCCAGCAGTGAAAAGGGCAGGGGTAGGGAAGGCTACACCTTC

J: TRBJ2-7
size: .
D: .
V: TRBV6-1
CDR3: CASSEARSSASYEQYF
DNA: TGTGCCAGCAGTGAAGCGCGTTCCAGCGCTAGCTACGAGCAGTACTTC

J: TRBJ1-4
size: .
D: TRBD1
V: TRBV30
CDR3: CACSGTGAEKLFF
DNA: TGTGCCTGTAGCGGGACAGGGGCTGAAAAACTGTTTTTT

J: TRBJ2-7
size: .
D: .
V: TRBV6-5
CDR3: CASSYSELASSEQYF
DNA: TGTGCCAGCAGTTACTCGGAACTAGCATCCAGCGAGCAGTACTTC

J: TRBJ2-7
size: .
D: .
V: TRBV2
CDR3: CASTPSGASIEQYF
DNA: TGTGCCAGCACACCCAGCGGCGCAAGCATCGAGCAGTACTTC

J: TRBJ2-7
size: .
D: .
V: TRBV4-3
CDR3: CASSQEEGAYEQYF
DNA: TGCGCCAGCAGCCAAGAAGAGGGGGCCTACGAGCAGTACTTC

J: TRBJ1-1
size: .
D: .
V: TRBV30
CDR3: CAWSRGGNTEAFF
DNA: TGTGCCTGGAGTCGCGGTGGAAACACTGAAGCTTTCTTT

J: TRBJ1-6
size: .
D: .
V: TRBV2
CDR3: CASRAGWGNSPLHF
DNA: TGTGCCAGCAGGGCAGGATGGGGTAATTCACCCCTCCACTTT

J: TRBJ2-5
size: .
D: .
V: TRBV20-1
CDR3: CSAMEQETQYF
DNA: TGCAGTGCTATGGAGCAAGAGACCCAGTACTTC

J: TRBJ1-6
size: .
D: .
V: TRBV2
CDR3: CASKLGPSYNSPLHF
DNA: TGTGCCAGCAAGCTCGGGCCCTCCTATAATTCACCCCTCCACTTT

J: TRBJ1-1
size: few
D: .
V: TRBV30
CDR3: CAWSRTEAFF
DNA: TGTGCCTGGAGTAGGACAGAAGCTTTCTTT

J: TRBJ2-3
size: .
D: .
V: TRBV6-1
CDR3: CASKGFPDTQYF
DNA: TGTGCCAGCAAAGGGTTCCCAGATACGCAGTATTTT

J: TRBJ2-3
size: .
D: .
V: TRBV11-2
CDR3: CASSLETGDTQYF
DNA: TGTGCCAGCAGCTTAGAGACGGGGGATACGCAGTATTTT

J: TRBJ1-2
size: .
D: TRBD1
V: TRBV5-4
CDR3: CASSLGGTANYGYTF
DNA: TGTGCCAGCAGCTTGGGGGGGACAGCTAACTATGGCTACACCTTC

J: TRBJ2-7
size: .
D: .
V: TRBV15
CDR3: CATSRPGLGYEQYF
DNA: TGTGCCACCAGCAGGCCGGGACTCGGCTACGAGCAGTACTTC

J: TRBJ1-2
size: .
D: TRBD1
V: TRBV18
CDR3: CASSPPRGTGANYGYTF
DNA: TGTGCCAGCTCACCACCGCGGGGGACAGGAGCTAACTATGGCTACACCTTC

J: TRBJ1-2
size: .
D: TRBD1
V: TRBV30
CDR3: CAWRGRDRAPYGYTF
DNA: TGTGCCTGGAGGGGCCGGGACAGGGCCCCTTATGGCTACACCTTC

J: TRBJ1-4
size: .
D: TRBD1
V: TRBV6-5
CDR3: CASSQDRVFEKLFF
DNA: TGTGCCAGCAGTCAAGACAGGGTTTTCGAAAAACTGTTTTTT

J: TRBJ1-3
size: .
D: .
V: TRBV6-1
CDR3: CASSERGGVGNTIYF
DNA: TGTGCCAGCAGTGAACGGGGGGGTGTAGGAAACACCATATATTTT

J: TRBJ1-1
size: .
D: .
V: TRBV6-5
CDR3: CASSYGQEAFF
DNA: TGTGCCAGCAGTTACGGACAGGAAGCTTTCTTT

J: TRBJ1-2
size: .
D: TRBD1
V: TRBV14
CDR3: CASSPGQGERAVGYGYTF
DNA: TGTGCCAGCAGCCCAGGACAGGGGGAAAGGGCCGTGGGCTATGGCTACACCTTC

J: TRBJ1-6
size: .
D: .
V: TRBV6-1
CDR3: CASSEASGTNSPLHF
DNA: TGTGCCAGCAGTGAAGCGTCGGGGACAAATTCACCCCTCCACTTT

J: TRBJ1-1
size: .
D: .
V: TRBV21-1
CDR3: CASSKGKNTEAFF
DNA: TGTGCCAGCAGCAAAGGAAAGAACACTGAAGCTTTCTTT

J: TRBJ2-1
size: .
D: .
V: TRBV7-9
CDR3: CASSLLSQGNEQFF
DNA: TGTGCCAGCAGCTTATTAAGTCAGGGGAATGAGCAGTTCTTC

J: TRBJ2-7
size: .
D: TRBD1
V: TRBV5-5
CDR3: CASSRLRDRGYEQYF
DNA: TGTGCCAGCAGCAGGCTCCGGGACAGAGGCTACGAGCAGTACTTC

J: TRBJ2-2
size: .
D: .
V: TRBV4-2
CDR3: CASSQEPGLANTGELFF
DNA: TGTGCCAGCAGCCAAGAGCCGGGACTGGCGAACACCGGGGAGCTGTTTTTT

J: TRBJ2-7
size: .
D: .
V: TRBV7-2
CDR3: CASSLASNNYEQYF
DNA: TGTGCCAGCAGCTTAGCGTCTAACAACTACGAGCAGTACTTC

J: TRBJ2-1
size: .
D: .
V: TRBV2
CDR3: CASQWRAVTYNEQFF
DNA: TGTGCCAGCCAGTGGCGAGCGGTCACCTACAATGAGCAGTTCTTC

J: TRBJ2-2
size: .
D: TRBD2
V: TRBV10-1
CDR3: CASRSGTVTGELFF
DNA: TGCGCCAGCAGAAGCGGGACGGTCACCGGGGAGCTGTTTTTT

J: TRBJ2-1
size: .
D: TRBD2
V: TRBV2
CDR3: CASSEIAGGEQFF
DNA: TGTGCCAGCAGTGAGATAGCGGGAGGTGAGCAGTTCTTC

J: TRBJ1-5
size: .
D: .
V: TRBV28
CDR3: CASSLPLDNQPQHF
DNA: TGTGCCAGCAGTCTCCCATTGGACAATCAGCCCCAGCATTTT